The 5 T cell receptor beta chains in this list originate from one sample, sequenced in a study of blood T cell repertoires in COVID-19. Repertoires were generated with immunoSEQ multiplex PCR, while TCRdb's copy carries only in-frame clones and drops some. The table records some 500,000 clones, 70% to 90% of them present only once. The sample consisted of PBMCs or T cells enriched from blood (not recorded which). Source of these receptors: a woman in her thirties or forties who had recovered from COVID-19.

The V call is TRBV7-9, the J call TRBJ1-2; 9 bases fit TRBD1. Losses at the gene ends were 5 bases for V and 8 bases for J; bases not matched to a gene: 6. The CDR3 loop spans 13 amino acids. Germline CDR1 is SEHNR and CDR2 is FQNEAQ (reference sequence). The CDR3 DNA is TGTGCCAGCAGCAGGGACAGGGATCACGGCTACACCTTC. As protein: CASSRDRDHGYTF.

J is TRBJ1-6 and V is TRBV9; D unresolved. Trimming removed 0 bases from V and 8 bases from J, with 12 bases in between. The CDR3 extends over 15 amino acids. Germline V CDR1 and CDR2: SGDLS, YYNGEE. CDR3 bases: TGTGCCAGCAGCGTAGGCTCAGAACCCTATTCACCCCTCCACTTT. Translating gives CASSVGSEPYSPLHF.

CDR3 loop: CASSQDPPRTGNNEQFF. CDR3 DNA sequence: TGTGCCAGCAGCCAAGATCCCCCACGGACAGGGAACAATGAGCAGTTCTTC. The chain has TRBV3-1 (or the pseudogene TRBV3-2) and TRBJ2-1; 8 bases line up with TRBD1. V was clipped by 0 bases and J by 5 bases; unmatched bases: 9. CDR3 size: 17 residues. Germline V CDR1 and CDR2: LGHDT, YNNKEL (reference sequence).

This chain links TRBV10-2 with TRBJ1-2; a possible D gene is TRBD1 (6 bases). Germline CDR1 is WSHSY and CDR2 is SAAADI. There are 13 residues in the CDR3. Trimming cost V 2 bases and J 3 bases, with 7 bases left between them. CDR3 DNA sequence: TGCGCCAGCAGTGAGACAGGGTACTATGGCTACACCTTC. It specifies CASSETGYYGYTF.

This sequence joins TRBV5-1 and TRBJ2-4; tentative D call: TRBD2 (5 bases). The germline V and J ends were trimmed by 0 bases and 5 bases, with 12 bases remaining between them. The CDR3 sequence is 15 residues long. The germline V gene encodes CDR1 SGHRS and CDR2 YFSETQ. The CDR3: CASSLGLHGENIQYF. The CDR3 region has the DNA TGCGCCAGCAGCTTGGGTCTGCACGGGGAAAACATTCAGTACTTC.